This TCR beta chain was observed in a study of T-cell memory formation after mild COVID-19. Study summary: The two donors had largely donor-specific TCR clusters.

This CDR3 spans 13 amino acids. Germline V CDR1 and CDR2: LNHNV, YYDKDF (reference sequence). With 9 bases clipped from V and 0 bases from J, the junction kept 3 bases outside the gene matches. Barcoded TCR alpha and TCR beta cDNA libraries with UMIs came from 5'RACE using constant-segment primers. TCRdb redid the calling of the 5' RACE reads with MiXCR, one entry per CDR3 protein. The data show roughly 400,000 distinct CDR3 sequences, with around 24% seen just once and around 8.8% held by the top ten. Points from the study as a whole: Among contracting clones, CD4+ were mainly CM/EM and CD8+ enriched in EMRA. Cross-reactive memory seemingly joined, as some responding clones were found in pre-infection memory.

Notes on this clonotype: Its antigen is unidentified.

The sequence was obtained from an adult woman who had mild COVID-19 (a few samples of this study predate the infection). Cell type and time point are not known. The sample was PBMCs or a T cell subset sorted from them (not recorded which). This chain connects TRBV15 to TRBJ2-7, with 9 bases lining up with TRBD1. CDR3 nucleotides: TGTGCCACAACAGGGGGCGACTCCTACGAGCAGTACTTC. Amino acids: CATTGGDSYEQYF.